The clone carrying this T cell receptor (beta chain) came up many times. Antigen: not known. This sample was taken from a study of T cells after yellow fever vaccination. Findings of the study overall: Most clones from primary vaccination resurfaced after the booster (96% CD4, approximately 88% CD8). Although the secondary response was weaker, it peaked faster, at day 5 versus 15.

Synthesis of TCR cDNA relied on 5'RACE template switching, which attached a universal primer site and UMIs. MiXCR, applied by TCRdb to the 5' RACE reads, yields one record per CDR3 protein. This table has 300,000 to 450,000 distinct CDR3 sequences, about 6.2% appearing once. Trimming took 6 bases from V and 4 from J, leaving 16 bases between them. The germline V gene has CDR1 MNHNS and CDR2 SASEGT. This CDR3 is 15 amino acids long. This rearrangement joins TRBV6-1 to TRBJ2-1; D gene ambiguous. The sequence was collected from a man aged 25-45 years who received the YFV17D yellow fever vaccine. The sequenced sample was PBMCs, obtained 5 days after the yellow fever booster vaccination. CDR3 bases: TGTGCCAGCAGCGGGTTGGCAGTGTCGTACAATGAGCAGTTCTTC. This sequence encodes CASSGLAVSYNEQFF.